This is a list of T cell receptor beta chains from one sample in a study of early T cells in non-severe SARS-CoV-2 infection. Each CDR3 protein gets one entry after TCRdb re-called the 5' RACE reads with MiXCR. The table includes about 61,000 distinct CDR3 sequences, about 11% detected once. The sample here was whole blood, taken at baseline. The receptor source for this set is an adult who was a healthcare worker with PCR-confirmed SARS-CoV-2 infection or an uninfected control (not recorded which). The donor label of this sample is uncertain. Both conserved end residues are part of each CDR3. A D gene is named only where the DNA matches it firmly. Clone size is stated in some rows and not others, as once, few, many or a class when expanded.

CDR3: CASSWGNYNEQFF; DNA: TGCGCCAGCAGCTGGGGGAACTACAATGAGCAGTTCTTC; size: -; J: TRBJ2-1; V: TRBV5-1; D: -
CDR3: CASRPGGTLTGELFF; DNA: TGTGCCAGCAGACCCGGTGGGACTTTAACCGGGGAGCTGTTTTTT; size: few; J: TRBJ2-2; V: TRBV7-2; D: -
CDR3: CASSSRAGHSYNEQFF; DNA: TGTGCCAGCAGCTCTAGAGCGGGGCACTCCTACAATGAGCAGTTCTTC; size: -; J: TRBJ2-1; V: TRBV7-2; D: TRBD2
CDR3: CASSTWTSGATDTQYF; DNA: TGTGCCAGCAGCACTTGGACTAGCGGGGCCACAGATACGCAGTATTTT; size: -; J: TRBJ2-3; V: TRBV11-2; D: TRBD2
CDR3: CSANRDFSTDTQYF; DNA: TGCAGTGCTAACCGGGACTTCAGCACAGATACGCAGTATTTT; size: many; J: TRBJ2-3; V: TRBV20-1; D: -
CDR3: CASSSSPGTGGNEQFF; DNA: TGTGCCAGCAGCTCCAGTCCCGGGACAGGGGGGAATGAGCAGTTCTTC; size: -; J: TRBJ2-1; V: TRBV5-4; D: TRBD1
CDR3: CASNRKGDTQYF; DNA: TGTGCCAGCAATAGGAAGGGAGATACGCAGTATTTT; size: -; J: TRBJ2-3; V: TRBV6-5; D: -
CDR3: CASSPSTGGRSNSPLHF; DNA: TGTGCCAGCAGCCCCTCTACCGGGGGACGGAGTAATTCACCCCTCCACTTT; size: -; J: TRBJ1-6; V: TRBV7-6; D: -
CDR3: CASSFEGAGYGYTF; DNA: TGTGCCAGCAGCTTTGAGGGGGCAGGCTATGGCTACACCTTC; size: few; J: TRBJ1-2; V: TRBV11-2; D: TRBD1
CDR3: CSAHLQAGYGYTF; DNA: TGCAGTGCCCACTTACAGGCGGGCTATGGCTACACCTTC; size: -; J: TRBJ1-2; V: TRBV20-1; D: -
CDR3: CSAPGTGEGWDTQYF; DNA: TGCAGTGCTCCCGGGACAGGAGAAGGATGGGATACGCAGTATTTT; size: few; J: TRBJ2-3; V: TRBV20-1; D: TRBD1
CDR3: CASSQDRDRRREVF; DNA: TGCGCCAGCAGCCAAGATAGGGACCGTCGCCGAGAAGTCTTT; size: -; J: TRBJ1-1; V: TRBV4-1; D: -
CDR3: CSAQPPPRSGNTIYF; DNA: TGCAGTGCTCAACCACCCCCCCGTTCTGGAAACACCATATATTTT; size: few; J: TRBJ1-3; V: TRBV20-1; D: -
CDR3: CASSSTGRETQYF; DNA: TGTGCCAGCAGCTCGACAGGGAGAGAGACCCAGTACTTC; size: -; J: TRBJ2-5; V: TRBV7-2; D: TRBD1
CDR3: CASSLTSFGRSQYF; DNA: TGTGCCAGCAGTTTGACTAGCTTTGGTCGCTCGCAGTATTTT; size: -; J: TRBJ2-3; V: TRBV27; D: TRBD2
CDR3: CASSERGNQPQHF; DNA: TGCGCCAGCAGTGAACGGGGAAATCAGCCCCAGCATTTT; size: -; J: TRBJ1-5; V: TRBV10-1; D: -
CDR3: CASLGGDNEKLFF; DNA: TGTGCCAGCCTCGGGGGGGATAATGAAAAACTGTTTTTT; size: few; J: TRBJ1-4; V: TRBV3-1; D: -
CDR3: CASSLYPGVTEAFF; DNA: TGTGCCAGCAGCTTATATCCAGGGGTCACTGAAGCTTTCTTT; size: -; J: TRBJ1-1; V: TRBV7-2; D: -
CDR3: CASSRDLNTGELFF; DNA: TGTGCCAGCAGTCGGGACTTGAACACCGGGGAGCTGTTTTTT; size: -; J: TRBJ2-2; V: TRBV7-6; D: -
CDR3: CASSPRDHLDTQYF; DNA: TGTGCCAGCAGTCCTCGGGACCACCTGGATACGCAGTATTTT; size: -; J: TRBJ2-3; V: TRBV27; D: -
CDR3: CASSKGLDLNEQFF; DNA: TGCGCCAGCAGCAAAGGACTAGACTTAAATGAGCAGTTCTTC; size: few; J: TRBJ2-1; V: TRBV5-1; D: TRBD2
CDR3: CASSEGGGILLHF; DNA: TGTGCCAGCAGTGAAGGAGGGGGGATACTCCTCCACTTT; size: few; J: TRBJ1-6; V: TRBV6-1; D: -
CDR3: CASSYPDRADNEQFF; DNA: TGTGCCAGCAGTTACCCGGACAGGGCCGACAATGAGCAGTTCTTC; size: many; J: TRBJ2-1; V: TRBV12-3/TRBV12-4; D: TRBD1
CDR3: CASSYGGGANLNEQFF; DNA: TGTGCCAGCAGTTACGGCGGGGGGGCCAATCTCAATGAGCAGTTCTTC; size: -; J: TRBJ2-1; V: TRBV6-2/TRBV6-3; D: TRBD2